This T cell receptor beta chain was recovered during a study of type 1 regulatory T cells. Across the whole study: T-allo10 is an in vitro-generated, Tr1-enriched CD4 T cell product specific for alloantigen.

By share, this clonotype counts as medium-sized. Its specificity is not known. This CDR3 is 12 amino acids long. The ends were cut back, 6 bases at V and 3 bases at J, with 9 bases in the middle. TCRdb itself ran the reads through MiXCR, one entry per CDR3 protein. The sample carries more than 60,000 distinct CDR3 sequences, around 49% recorded once. The sequencing sample was made of cultured non-Tr1 T cells, either the whole culture or a sorted T cell fraction (not recorded which). This chain connects TRBV12-3 or TRBV12-4 to TRBJ2-7; D not resolved. This receptor was identified in a human donor in good health. The CDR3 sequence is CASSRSLYEQYF. The CDR3 nucleotides read TGTGCCAGCAGCCGGAGTCTCTACGAGCAGTACTTC.